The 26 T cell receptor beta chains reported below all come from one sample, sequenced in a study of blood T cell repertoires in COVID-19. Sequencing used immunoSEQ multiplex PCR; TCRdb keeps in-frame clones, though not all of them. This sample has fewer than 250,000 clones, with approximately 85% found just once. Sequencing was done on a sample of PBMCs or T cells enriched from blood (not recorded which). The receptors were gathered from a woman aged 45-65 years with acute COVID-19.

This chain's CDR3 is CASVPPGGGIQGYEQYF. CDR3 sequence (DNA): TGTGCCTCCGTTCCTCCGGGGGGGGGTATACAAGGCTACGAGCAGTACTTC. The V and J genes are TRBV30 and TRBJ2-7; 8 nucleotides line up with TRBD2. Germline V gives CDR1 GTSNPN, CDR2 SVGIG (reference sequence). The CDR3 is 17 residues long. The junction had 20 bases not matched to a gene; V was cut back by 7 bases and J by 3 bases.

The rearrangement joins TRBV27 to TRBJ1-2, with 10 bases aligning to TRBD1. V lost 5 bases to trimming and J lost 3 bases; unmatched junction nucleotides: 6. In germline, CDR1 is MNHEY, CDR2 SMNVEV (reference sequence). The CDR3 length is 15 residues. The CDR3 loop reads CASSTQTGGHYGYTF. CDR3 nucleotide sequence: TGTGCCAGCAGTACCCAGACAGGGGGCCACTATGGCTACACCTTC.

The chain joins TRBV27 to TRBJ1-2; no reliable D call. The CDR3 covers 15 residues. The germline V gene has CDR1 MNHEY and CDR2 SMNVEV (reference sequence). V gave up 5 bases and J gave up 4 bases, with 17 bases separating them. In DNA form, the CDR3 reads TGTGCCAGCAGTCCGCGGGAGGGTTTAGGCTATGGCTACACCTTC. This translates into CASSPREGLGYGYTF.

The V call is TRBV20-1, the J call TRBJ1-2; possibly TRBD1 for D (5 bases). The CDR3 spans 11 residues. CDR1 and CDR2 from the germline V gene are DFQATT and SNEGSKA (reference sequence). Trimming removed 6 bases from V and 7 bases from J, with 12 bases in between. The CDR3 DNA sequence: TGCAGTGCCAGACTAGGGGCTGGCTACACCTTC. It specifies CSARLGAGYTF.

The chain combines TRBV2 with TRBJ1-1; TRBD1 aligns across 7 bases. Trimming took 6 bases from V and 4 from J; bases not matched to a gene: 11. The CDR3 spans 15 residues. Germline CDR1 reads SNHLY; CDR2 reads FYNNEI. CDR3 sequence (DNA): TGTGCCAGCAGACCCGGGACAGCCGAGGCCACTGAAGCTTTCTTT. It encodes CASRPGTAEATEAFF.

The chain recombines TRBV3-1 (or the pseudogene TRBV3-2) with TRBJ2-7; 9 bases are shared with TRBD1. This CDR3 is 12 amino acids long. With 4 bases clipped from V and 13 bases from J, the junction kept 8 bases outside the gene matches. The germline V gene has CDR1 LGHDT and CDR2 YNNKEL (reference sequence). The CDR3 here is CASSPGQGTLYF. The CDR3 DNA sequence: TGTGCCAGCAGCCCGGGACAGGGCACTCTCTACTTC.

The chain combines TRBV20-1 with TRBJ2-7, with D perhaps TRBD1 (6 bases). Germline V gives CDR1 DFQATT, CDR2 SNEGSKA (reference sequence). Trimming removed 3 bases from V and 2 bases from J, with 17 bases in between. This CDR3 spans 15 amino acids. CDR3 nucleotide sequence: TGCAGTGCTAGTCCTCACGACAGGCGCACCTACGAGCAGTACTTC. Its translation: CSASPHDRRTYEQYF.

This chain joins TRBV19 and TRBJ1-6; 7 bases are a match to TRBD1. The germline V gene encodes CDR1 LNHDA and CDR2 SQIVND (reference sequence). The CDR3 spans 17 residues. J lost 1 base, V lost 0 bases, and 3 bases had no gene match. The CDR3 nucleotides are TGTGCCAGTAGTATAGACACAGGGGCGTCCTATAATTCACCCCTCCACTTT. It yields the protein CASSIDTGASYNSPLHF.

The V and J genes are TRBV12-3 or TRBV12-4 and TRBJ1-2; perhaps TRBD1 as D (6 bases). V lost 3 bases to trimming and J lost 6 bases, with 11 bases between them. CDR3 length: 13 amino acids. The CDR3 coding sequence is TGTGCCAGCAGTTTGATCAGGGGAGATGGCTACACCTTC. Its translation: CASSLIRGDGYTF.

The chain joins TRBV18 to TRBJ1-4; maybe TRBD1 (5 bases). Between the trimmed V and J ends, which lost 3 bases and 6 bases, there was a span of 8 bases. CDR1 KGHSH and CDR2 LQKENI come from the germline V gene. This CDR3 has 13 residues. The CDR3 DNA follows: TGTGCCAGCTCACCGATGGGGCATGAAAAACTGTTTTTT. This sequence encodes CASSPMGHEKLFF.

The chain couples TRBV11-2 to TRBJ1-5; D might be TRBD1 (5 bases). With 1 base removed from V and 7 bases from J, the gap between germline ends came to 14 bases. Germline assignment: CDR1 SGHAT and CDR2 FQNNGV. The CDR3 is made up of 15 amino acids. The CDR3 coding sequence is TGTGCCAGCAGCTTAGGACGGGAGGGGAACCAGCCCCAGCATTTT. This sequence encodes CASSLGREGNQPQHF.

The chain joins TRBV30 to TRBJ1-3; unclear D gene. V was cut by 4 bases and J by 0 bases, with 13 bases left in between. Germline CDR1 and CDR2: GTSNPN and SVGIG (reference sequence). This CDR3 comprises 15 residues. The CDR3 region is CAWNRLGSSGNTIYF. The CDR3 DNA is TGTGCCTGGAACCGCCTGGGGAGCTCTGGAAACACCATATATTTT.

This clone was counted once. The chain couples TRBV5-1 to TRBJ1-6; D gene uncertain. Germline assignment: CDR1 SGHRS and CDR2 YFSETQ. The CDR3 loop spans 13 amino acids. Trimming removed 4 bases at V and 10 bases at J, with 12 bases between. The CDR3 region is CASSLDAQSPLHF. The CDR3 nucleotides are TGCGCCAGCAGCCTGGATGCACAATCACCCCTCCACTTT.

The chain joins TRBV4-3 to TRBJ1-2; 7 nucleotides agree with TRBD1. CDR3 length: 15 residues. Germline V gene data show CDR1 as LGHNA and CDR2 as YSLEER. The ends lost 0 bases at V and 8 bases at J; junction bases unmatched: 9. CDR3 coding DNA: TGCGCCAGCAGCCAAGAAGCACAGGGGCGAAGCGGCTACACCTTC. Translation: CASSQEAQGRSGYTF.

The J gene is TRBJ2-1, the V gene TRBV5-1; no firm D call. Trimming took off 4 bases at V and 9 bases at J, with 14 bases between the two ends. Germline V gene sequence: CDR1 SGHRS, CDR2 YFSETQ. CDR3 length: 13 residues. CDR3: CASSPILSGEQFF. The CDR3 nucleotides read TGCGCCAGCAGCCCCATTCTATCGGGTGAGCAGTTCTTC.

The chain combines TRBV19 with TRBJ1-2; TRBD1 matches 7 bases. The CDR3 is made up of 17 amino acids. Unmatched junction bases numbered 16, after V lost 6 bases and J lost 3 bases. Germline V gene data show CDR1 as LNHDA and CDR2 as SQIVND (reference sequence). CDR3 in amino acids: CASSLKGTIGQDYGYTF. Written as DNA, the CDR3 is TGTGCCAGTAGCCTTAAAGGGACAATTGGACAGGACTATGGCTACACCTTC.

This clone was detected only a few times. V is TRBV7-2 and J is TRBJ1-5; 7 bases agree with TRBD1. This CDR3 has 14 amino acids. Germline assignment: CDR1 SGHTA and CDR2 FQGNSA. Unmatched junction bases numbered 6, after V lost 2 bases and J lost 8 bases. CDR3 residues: CASSLTGQSEPQHF. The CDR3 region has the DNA TGTGCCAGCAGCTTAACGGGACAGAGTGAGCCCCAGCATTTT.

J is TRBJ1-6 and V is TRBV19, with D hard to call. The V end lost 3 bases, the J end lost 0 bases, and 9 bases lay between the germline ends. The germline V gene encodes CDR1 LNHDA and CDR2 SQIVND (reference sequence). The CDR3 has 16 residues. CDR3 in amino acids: CASSMAGSSYNSPLHF. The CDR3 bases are TGTGCCAGTAGTATGGCGGGGAGCTCCTATAATTCACCCCTCCACTTT.

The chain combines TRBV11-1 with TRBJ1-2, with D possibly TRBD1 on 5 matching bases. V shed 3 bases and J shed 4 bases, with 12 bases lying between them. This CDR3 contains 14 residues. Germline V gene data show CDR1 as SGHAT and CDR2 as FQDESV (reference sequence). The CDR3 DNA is TGTGCCAGCAGCTTCGGGCAGGGCCCCTATGGCTACACCTTC. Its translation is CASSFGQGPYGYTF.

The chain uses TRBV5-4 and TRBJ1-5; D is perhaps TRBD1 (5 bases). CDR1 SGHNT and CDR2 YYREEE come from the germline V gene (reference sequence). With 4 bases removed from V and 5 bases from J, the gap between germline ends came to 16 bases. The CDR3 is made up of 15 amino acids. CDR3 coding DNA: TGTGCCAGCAGCCGCGGTGGGGCAGACCATCAGCCCCAGCATTTT. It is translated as CASSRGGADHQPQHF.

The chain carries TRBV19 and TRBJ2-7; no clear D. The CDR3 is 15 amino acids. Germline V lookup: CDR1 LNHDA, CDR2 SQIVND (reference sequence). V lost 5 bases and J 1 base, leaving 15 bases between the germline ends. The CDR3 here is CASSVGAKQSYEQYF. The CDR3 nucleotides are TGTGCCAGTAGTGTCGGAGCGAAGCAGTCCTACGAGCAGTACTTC.

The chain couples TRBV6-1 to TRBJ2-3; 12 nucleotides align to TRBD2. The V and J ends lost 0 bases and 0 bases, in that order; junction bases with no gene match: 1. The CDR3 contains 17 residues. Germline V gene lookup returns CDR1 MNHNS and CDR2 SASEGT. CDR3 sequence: CASSEAGTSGSTDTQYF. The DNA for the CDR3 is TGTGCCAGCAGTGAAGCCGGGACTAGCGGGAGCACAGATACGCAGTATTTT.

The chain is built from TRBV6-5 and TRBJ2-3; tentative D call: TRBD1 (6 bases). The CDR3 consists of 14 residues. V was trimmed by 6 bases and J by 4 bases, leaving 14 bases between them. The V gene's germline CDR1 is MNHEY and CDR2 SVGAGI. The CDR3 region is CASRTTPGADTQYF. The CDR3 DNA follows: TGTGCCAGCAGAACGACTCCAGGGGCAGATACGCAGTATTTT.

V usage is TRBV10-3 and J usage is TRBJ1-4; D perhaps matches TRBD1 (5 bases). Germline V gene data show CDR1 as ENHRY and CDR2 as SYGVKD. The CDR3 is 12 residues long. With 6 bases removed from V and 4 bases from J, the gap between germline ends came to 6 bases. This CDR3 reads CAIRQGNEKLFF. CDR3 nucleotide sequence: TGTGCCATCAGGCAGGGTAATGAAAAACTGTTTTTT.

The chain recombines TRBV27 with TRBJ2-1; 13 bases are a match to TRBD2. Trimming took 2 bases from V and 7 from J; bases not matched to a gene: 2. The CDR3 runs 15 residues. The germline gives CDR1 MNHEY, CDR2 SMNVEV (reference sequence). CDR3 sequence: CASSLTGLAGNEQFF. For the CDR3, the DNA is TGTGCCAGCAGTTTAACGGGACTAGCGGGGAATGAGCAGTTCTTC.

DNA of the CDR3: TGTGCCAGCAGTTACTCTCTCACAGATACGCAGTATTTT. This encodes CASSYSLTDTQYF. This chain uses TRBV6-2 or TRBV6-3 with TRBJ2-3; D not resolved. Germline CDR1 reads MNHEY; CDR2 reads SVGEGT. The V and J ends lost 0 bases and 2 bases respectively, with 3 bases between them. The CDR3 runs to 13 residues.